These T cell receptor beta chains were read from a single sample in a study of radiation and T cells in renal cell carcinoma. Some clones are missing from TCRdb's copy, which holds only in-frame ones; the method was immunoSEQ multiplex PCR. The table includes 100,000 to 150,000 clones, 65% to 85% detected once. Here the sequenced sample was blood, taken from a patient whose treatment included radiotherapy and nephrectomy. These receptors were taken from a man aged 50 or older with renal cell carcinoma. Each CDR3 is given with its conserved first and last residue. The D gene is left open where the match is weak. Not every row has a clone size; where given, it reads once, few, many or a size class.

CDR3 DNA,CDR3 protein,V gene,clone size,J gene,D gene
TGCGCCAGCAGCGGGACAGGGGATTATGGCTACACCTTC,CASSGTGDYGYTF,TRBV5-1,once,TRBJ1-2,TRBD1
TGTGCCAGCAGTTCCGGGACAGGCCTCCAAAAGACCCAGTACTTC,CASSSGTGLQKTQYF,TRBV2,NA,TRBJ2-5,TRBD1
TGTGCCATCAGTGAGCGGACAGGGACGCTCACAGATACGCAGTATTTT,CAISERTGTLTDTQYF,TRBV10-3,NA,TRBJ2-3,TRBD1
TGTGCCAGCAGCTCAGAGAGCACAGATACGCAGTATTTT,CASSSESTDTQYF,TRBV6-1,NA,TRBJ2-3,NA
TGTGCCAGCAGTTCCTCTGGGGATACGCAGTATTTT,CASSSSGDTQYF,TRBV6-6,NA,TRBJ2-3,NA
TGTGCCTGGAGTGTTCGTGCGGGCTACACCTTC,CAWSVRAGYTF,TRBV30,NA,TRBJ1-2,NA
TGTGCCAGCAGTTCACTCAGCGGGAGGGGAGAGACCCAGTACTTC,CASSSLSGRGETQYF,TRBV27,NA,TRBJ2-5,TRBD2
TGTGCCAGCAGCAAGGGACAGGGCTTGGGCTACACCTTC,CASSKGQGLGYTF,TRBV6-5,NA,TRBJ1-2,TRBD1
TGTGCCAGTGGGTTCTCCTTAGGGGCCAACGTCCTGACTTTC,CASGFSLGANVLTF,TRBV19,NA,TRBJ2-6,NA
TGTGCCAGCTCACCCGGGGCCAGGGTAGGAGAGACCCAGTACTTC,CASSPGARVGETQYF,TRBV18,NA,TRBJ2-5,NA
TGTGCCAGCAGCGCCCAGGGGACGTCCTACGAGCAGTACTTC,CASSAQGTSYEQYF,TRBV6-5,NA,TRBJ2-7,NA
TGTGCCAGCACTCTAGTTTTTGGGACAGTCTATGGCTACACCTTC,CASTLVFGTVYGYTF,TRBV28,NA,TRBJ1-2,TRBD1
TGTGCCACCAGCAGAGATGGTCCAAGCACAGATACGCAGTATTTT,CATSRDGPSTDTQYF,TRBV15,NA,TRBJ2-3,NA
TGTGCCAGCAGCTTCCGGGGTCTCGACACCGGGGAGCTGTTTTTT,CASSFRGLDTGELFF,TRBV5-6,few,TRBJ2-2,NA
TGCGCCAGCAGCCAAAGACTAGCGGGGGACACAGATACGCAGTATTTT,CASSQRLAGDTDTQYF,TRBV4-1,few,TRBJ2-3,TRBD2
TGTGCCAGCAGCTTGGAGGGACTCCCCTCGGGTCAGCCCCAGCATTTT,CASSLEGLPSGQPQHF,TRBV5-5,NA,TRBJ1-5,NA
TGTGCCAGCAGCCTGTCTAGCGGGGGCAACACCGGGGAGCTGTTTTTT,CASSLSSGGNTGELFF,TRBV5-4,NA,TRBJ2-2,TRBD2
TGTGCCAGCAGCCTAGCGGGAGTGGATACGCAGTATTTT,CASSLAGVDTQYF,TRBV6-5,NA,TRBJ2-3,TRBD2
TGTGCCAGCTCCAGGACAGGCTATAGCAATCAGCCCCAGCATTTT,CASSRTGYSNQPQHF,TRBV6-5,NA,TRBJ1-5,TRBD1
TGTGCCAGCTCACCGGCGGGGCTAGCCGCGGATACGCAGTATTTT,CASSPAGLAADTQYF,TRBV18,NA,TRBJ2-3,NA
TGTGCCACTACAAGGGGGGACATGGTCACTCAGCCCCAGCATTTT,CATTRGDMVTQPQHF,TRBV28,NA,TRBJ1-5,NA
TGTGCCAGCTCACGGGACCGAGACTCCTACAATGAGCAGTTCTTC,CASSRDRDSYNEQFF,TRBV18,NA,TRBJ2-1,NA
TGTGCCAGCAGCTTAGAGACGACAGGGGGCATAGGGACTGAAGCTTTCTTT,CASSLETTGGIGTEAFF,TRBV7-9,NA,TRBJ1-1,TRBD1
TGTGCCAGCAGCTTGTCCCTGTCCTACGAGCAGTACTTC,CASSLSLSYEQYF,TRBV5-8,NA,TRBJ2-7,NA
TGTGCCAGCAGCCTAACAAACCCGAAACCGGGACAGAGAAACACTGAAGCTTTCTTT,CASSLTNPKPGQRNTEAFF,TRBV7-6,NA,TRBJ1-1,TRBD1
TGTGCCAGCAGCCATTCGGCCGCAGGGAGAAACGAGCAGTACTTC,CASSHSAAGRNEQYF,TRBV14,NA,TRBJ2-7,NA
TGTGCCAGCGCCCCTAACGTCGGCAGAGCCCCCTACGAGCAGTACTTC,CASAPNVGRAPYEQYF,TRBV27,NA,TRBJ2-7,NA
TGTGCCAGCAGCGTAGTTGGGGGAGTGGAGACCCAGTACTTC,CASSVVGGVETQYF,TRBV9,NA,TRBJ2-5,NA
TGTGCCAGTAGTACCCTGGTCCTGGCCTACGAGCAGTACTTC,CASSTLVLAYEQYF,TRBV19,NA,TRBJ2-7,NA
TGTGCCAGCAGCTTAGCGGAACAAGAGACCCAGTACTTC,CASSLAEQETQYF,TRBV7-6,NA,TRBJ2-5,NA
TGTGCCAGCAGAACGGGACTAGCTTACGAGCAGTACTTC,CASRTGLAYEQYF,TRBV28,once,TRBJ2-7,TRBD2
TGTGCCAGCAGCGAGCAGAAGAACTATGGCTACACCTTC,CASSEQKNYGYTF,TRBV11-2,few,TRBJ1-2,NA
TGTGCCAGCAGCTTAGTTGGAGGGGGCGACTATGGCTACACCTTC,CASSLVGGGDYGYTF,TRBV7-2,NA,TRBJ1-2,TRBD1
TGTGCCAGTAGTGGGTATATTGAGCAGTTCTTC,CASSGYIEQFF,TRBV6-1,NA,TRBJ2-1,NA
TGTGCCAGCGGGCTAGGTGAAGCTTTCTTT,CASGLGEAFF,TRBV6-6,NA,TRBJ1-1,NA
TGTGCCAGCAGTCCAAGCGGGGGGGCTCTCTACGAGCAGTACTTC,CASSPSGGALYEQYF,TRBV27,NA,TRBJ2-7,TRBD2